A single sample gave rise to the 3 T cell receptor beta chains below, sequenced in a study of beta chain features in type 1 diabetes. The whole isolated RNA underwent reverse transcription, so sequencing captured expressed TCRB transcripts. TCRdb's copy holds only in-frame clones and misses some; the assay was immunoSEQ multiplex PCR. This sample has about 370,000 clones, with about 14% found just once. Sequencing input: naive CD4+ T cells from blood. Receptor source: a woman younger than 35 in good health.

The sample holds a few counts of this clone. This chain links TRBV28 with TRBJ1-2; tentative D call: TRBD1 (6 bases). The CDR3 extends over 13 amino acids. V lost 5 bases and J lost 5, with 12 bases in between. Germline CDR1 is MDHEN and CDR2 is SYDVKM. CDR3 region: CASSRRGGYGYTF. CDR3 nucleotides: TGTGCCAGCAGTCGGAGGGGGGGTTATGGCTACACCTTC.

V usage is TRBV2 and J usage is TRBJ1-2; weak D call: TRBD1 (5 bases). The CDR3 is 14 residues long. The V and J ends lost 1 base and 7 bases respectively, with 13 bases between them. Germline V gives CDR1 SNHLY, CDR2 FYNNEI. The CDR3 region has the DNA TGTGCCAGCAGTGAAGGAAACAGGTTCGCTGGCTACACCTTC. It is translated as CASSEGNRFAGYTF.

This chain uses TRBV28 with TRBJ1-1, with D unclear. The CDR3 length is 13 residues. Looked up from germline, CDR1 is MDHEN and CDR2 is SYDVKM. V shed 1 base and J shed 8 bases, with 11 bases lying between them. This CDR3 reads CASSLSSAGEAFF. CDR3 DNA: TGTGCCAGCAGTTTATCGTCGGCAGGAGAAGCTTTCTTT.